This is a list of T cell receptor beta chains from one sample in a study of PD-L1 blockade in urothelial cancer. Libraries were prepared by immunoSEQ multiplex PCR; TCRdb keeps only in-frame clonotypes and omits some of them. The top ten hold roughly 22% of the sample, which has roughly 56,000 clones, around 83% seen once. The material was PBMCs, obtained around atezolizumab (anti-PD-L1) treatment. The receptors were sampled from a man aged 60 to 69 with urothelial cancer. Each CDR3 is given with its conserved first and last residue. D genes are given only for firm matches. The listing skips clone size in some rows; elsewhere it reads once, few, many or a size class.

clone_size d_call cdr3_length j_call v_call cdr3_nt cdr3_aa
NA TRBD1 14 TRBJ1-2 TRBV5-4 TGTGCCAGCAGCTTGACCGGGACAGGGCATGGCTACACCTTC CASSLTGTGHGYTF
NA NA 14 TRBJ1-4 TRBV7-2 TGTGCCAGCAGCTGGGGCAGGGGAAGTGAAAAACTGTTTTTT CASSWGRGSEKLFF
NA TRBD1 16 TRBJ1-4 TRBV6-6 TGTGCCACCTCGGAGGACAGGGGGTATGGACGCGAAAAACTGTTTTTT CATSEDRGYGREKLFF
NA TRBD1 16 TRBJ2-7 TRBV9 TGTGCCAGCAGCGTAGATCTCGGGACAGGGAGTCACGAGCAGTACTTC CASSVDLGTGSHEQYF
NA NA 15 TRBJ1-1 TRBV6-6 TGTGCCAGCAGTTACTCGAGTTCTGGTAGCACTGAAGCTTTCTTT CASSYSSSGSTEAFF
NA NA 14 TRBJ2-5 TRBV9 TGTGCCAGCAGCGGAGCTTTAGCTGCCGAGACCCAGTACTTC CASSGALAAETQYF
NA TRBD2 16 TRBJ2-7 TRBV27 TGTGCCAGCAGTTTGGGTCGGCTAGCGGGAGGCGCCGAGCAGTACTTC CASSLGRLAGGAEQYF
NA NA 14 TRBJ2-7 TRBV7-2 TGTGCCAGCAGCTTATTGGGGGCTTCCTACGAGCAGTACTTC CASSLLGASYEQYF
large TRBD1 14 TRBJ2-1 TRBV10-2 TGCGCCAGCAGTGAGATCACAGGGGGCAATGAGCAGTTCTTC CASSEITGGNEQFF
NA NA 16 TRBJ2-7 TRBV2 TGTGCCAGCAGTGAACAACGACGGGGGGCCACCTACGAGCAGTACTTC CASSEQRRGATYEQYF
NA TRBD1 16 TRBJ2-5 TRBV6-5 TGTGCCAGCAGTTACTGGCCCCGGGACAGCCTGGAGACCCAGTACTTC CASSYWPRDSLETQYF
NA TRBD1 15 TRBJ2-7 TRBV28 TGTGCCAGCAGTTTTGCCCGGGACAGCAACTACGAGCAGTACTTC CASSFARDSNYEQYF
NA TRBD2 11 TRBJ2-1 TRBV6-5 TGTGCCAGCAGTGAGCGGGGACCGCAGTTCTTC CASSERGPQFF
NA TRBD1 16 TRBJ1-3 TRBV27 TGTGCCAGCAGGTCGACAGGGGTTTACTCTGGAAACACCATATATTTT CASRSTGVYSGNTIYF
NA TRBD1 16 TRBJ2-5 TRBV11-3 TGTGCCAGCAGCTTTAGGCCCCGGACAGGGCAAGAGACCCAGTACTTC CASSFRPRTGQETQYF
few TRBD1 16 TRBJ1-3 TRBV5-1 TGCGCCAGCAGCACCGGACAGGGTAATAAGTGGAACACCATATATTTT CASSTGQGNKWNTIYF
NA TRBD1 14 TRBJ1-5 TRBV6-5 TGTGCCAGCAGCCGGACAGGGATTCATCAGCCCCAGCATTTT CASSRTGIHQPQHF
NA NA 12 TRBJ2-5 TRBV5-1 TGCGCCAGCAGCTCCAATGAAGAGACCCAGTACTTC CASSSNEETQYF
NA TRBD2 16 TRBJ2-2 TRBV28 TGTGCCAGCAGTCCAAGTACTAGCGCCCACACCGGGGAGCTGTTTTTT CASSPSTSAHTGELFF
NA TRBD1 15 TRBJ1-3 TRBV2 TGTGCCAGCAGCTTACTCAGGGGGCAAGGGGACACCATATATTTT CASSLLRGQGDTIYF
NA TRBD1 15 TRBJ2-7 TRBV18 TGTGCCAGCTCACTCGGACAGGGGGCGACGTACGAGCAGTACTTC CASSLGQGATYEQYF
NA NA 14 TRBJ2-1 TRBV6-5 TGTGCCAGCAGTTGGGGTCAGGGGAAGAATGAGCAGTTCTTC CASSWGQGKNEQFF
NA TRBD1 15 TRBJ2-4 TRBV19 TGTGCCAGCAATTCGGGGGGACAGGGGGCGAACATTCAGTACTTC CASNSGGQGANIQYF
NA NA 14 TRBJ1-4 TRBV5-1 TGCGCCAGCAGCTTGGGCGCAACTAATGAAAAACTGTTTTTT CASSLGATNEKLFF
once TRBD2 14 TRBJ2-1 TRBV28 TGTGCCAGCAGTTTCAGACTAGCGAACCATGAGCAGTTCTTC CASSFRLANHEQFF
NA NA 14 TRBJ2-1 TRBV9 TGTGCCAGCAGCGTACTGGGCGCACGGAATGAGCAGTTCTTC CASSVLGARNEQFF
NA TRBD1 13 TRBJ1-1 TRBV30 TGTGCCTGGTCGACAGGGGGGGACACTGAAGCTTTCTTT CAWSTGGDTEAFF
NA TRBD2 14 TRBJ2-5 TRBV5-1 TGCGCCAGCAGCTTTGCGGGAGATCAAGAGACCCAGTACTTC CASSFAGDQETQYF
NA NA 15 TRBJ2-2 TRBV5-1 TGCGCCAGCAGCACGAGCGGATTCAACACCGGGGAGCTGTTTTTT CASSTSGFNTGELFF
few NA 14 TRBJ1-1 TRBV6-1 TGTGCCAGCAGTGAAATTGGGGGGAGGACTGAAGCTTTCTTT CASSEIGGRTEAFF
NA NA 12 TRBJ2-3 TRBV7-6 TGTGCCAGCAGCCCCGACTTGGATACGCAGTATTTT CASSPDLDTQYF
NA TRBD2 14 TRBJ2-5 TRBV5-4 TGTGCCAGCAGCTTGGGGGGGGGAGTAGAGACCCAGTACTTC CASSLGGGVETQYF